The entry below describes one T cell receptor (beta chain). The antigen remains undetermined. Described time point: week 5, during vaccination. Doses of 300 ug of mutant IDH1 20-mer peptide were given with topical imiquimod. The record originates from a study of a mutant IDH1 vaccine in newly diagnosed glioma. Clones were read by immunoSEQ multiplex PCR, and TCRdb kept only the in-frame ones, dropping some. Of roughly 50,000 clones listed, around 82% are singletons. CDR3 length: 12 amino acids. Germline lookup yields CDR1 MNHEY and CDR2 SVGAGI. Trimming removed 8 bases at V and 7 bases at J, with 14 bases between.

The material was PBMCs, obtained from a glioma patient whose treatment included an IDH1 peptide vaccine. The rearrangement uses TRBV6-5 and TRBJ1-2; D unresolved. This receptor was taken from a woman in her late teens or twenties with glioma. Some clones in this sample may be carry-over from other donors' samples. CDR3 residues: CASLGFVGGYTF. For the CDR3, the DNA is TGTGCCAGCCTGGGGTTCGTAGGTGGCTACACCTTC.